What follows describes a single T cell receptor beta chain. The data are from a study of blood T cell repertoires in COVID-19. Whole-study context: The origin of the acute and convalescent COVID-19 samples was the United States, Italy and Spain. From T cells, B-cell-depleted T cells, or PBMCs came the material, which was cDNA or gDNA.

This CDR3 spans 13 amino acids. Germline-derived CDR1 and CDR2 are GTSNPN and SVGIG (reference sequence). The V end was cut by 2 bases, the J end by 8 bases, with 15 bases between. Original analysis: Counts of nucleated cells, estimated from reference gene primer amplification, were obtained. Clones were sequenced by immunoSEQ multiplex PCR, and TCRdb holds only the in-frame ones, with some missing. That table supplies the V and J calls and clone size; D and trimming were determined from the DNA. The top ten clones hold less than 9% of a sample with over 450,000 clones, around 90% of them seen once. This receptor was identified in a woman aged 50 to 65 with COVID-19, enrolled during active disease. Sequenced material: peripheral blood. V usage is TRBV30 and J usage is TRBJ1-2; tentative D call: TRBD1 (5 bases). The CDR3 region has the DNA TGTGCCTGGAGTACGGGGGACCGAAACGGCTACACCTTC. As protein: CAWSTGDRNGYTF.